These 32 T cell receptor beta chains share one sample of origin, sequenced in a study of blood T cell repertoires in COVID-19 (dated by TCRdb to about 2020). Libraries were built with the immunoSEQ multiplex PCR assay. TCRdb obtained this table from immuneACCESS and retained in-frame rearrangements with V and J assigned. These tables miss some clones; where compared with another copy, unresolved V genes account for less than half of the shortfall, and the remainder is unexplained. Recorded for this sample are 200,000 to 250,000 clones; roughly 84% of them occurred a single time. In total, the top ten clones hold around 3% of the sample. The specimen sequenced was peripheral blood. The receptors shown here come from a man aged 50-60 years who had recovered from COVID-19.

The chain has TRBV2 and TRBJ1-1; 7 bases agree with TRBD1. Trimming at V came to 6 bases and at J to 2 bases, leaving 12 bases not matched to a gene. The CDR3 totals 16 residues. The germline CDR1 and CDR2 sequences are SNHLY and FYNNEI. CDR3 coding DNA: TGTGCCAGCAGCCGTCGACAGGGAGTTTCTAACACTGAAGCTTTCTTT. This codes for CASSRRQGVSNTEAFF.

The chain links TRBV11-2 to TRBJ1-2; 7 nucleotides line up with TRBD1. Trimming at V came to 4 bases and at J to 4 bases, leaving 6 bases not matched to a gene. Germline CDR1 is SGHAT and CDR2 is FQNNGV. This CDR3 comprises 14 residues. CDR3 amino acids: CASSSDRRFYGYTF. The DNA for the CDR3 is TGTGCCAGCAGCTCGGACAGGCGATTCTATGGCTACACCTTC.

The CDR3 DNA is TGTGCCAGCAGAGTAGACAGGGGGGGAGATACGCAGTATTTT. Its translation is CASRVDRGGDTQYF. The V call is TRBV6-5, the J call TRBJ2-3, with TRBD1 identical over 9 bases. The CDR3 length is 14 residues. Unmatched junction bases numbered 6, after V lost 6 bases and J lost 5 bases. The germline gives CDR1 MNHEY, CDR2 SVGAGI.

The gene calls are TRBV28 and TRBJ1-2; tentatively, D is TRBD1 (5 bases). This CDR3 is 18 amino acids long. The germline V gene encodes CDR1 MDHEN and CDR2 SYDVKM. Trimming stripped 4 bases from V and 4 bases from J, with 25 bases between. In nucleotides, the CDR3 is TGTGCCAGCAGTTCACCAATGACCCGGGGGAGGGCAGCCTATGGCTACACCTTC. The encoded protein is CASSSPMTRGRAAYGYTF.

The V gene is TRBV7-7, the J gene TRBJ2-3, with D uncertain. This CDR3 contains 15 residues. With 1 base removed from V and 0 bases from J, the gap between germline ends came to 8 bases. Germline CDR1 is SSHAT and CDR2 is FNYEAQ (reference sequence). The CDR3 DNA reads as TGTGCCAGCAGCTTAGGCGCGCAAAGCACAGATACGCAGTATTTT. This translates into CASSLGAQSTDTQYF. Full variable domain (remainder filled in from reference TRBV7-7 and TRBJ2-3): GAGVSQSPRYKVTKRGQDVTLRCDPISSHATLYWYQQALGQGPEFLTYFNYEAQPDKSGLPSDRFSAERPEGSISTLTIQRTEQRDSAMYRCASSLGAQSTDTQYFGPGTRLTVL.

J is TRBJ1-2 and V is TRBV19; the match to TRBD1 covers 8 bases. Germline trimming cut 4 bases from V and 4 bases from J; bases unmatched to any gene: 8. CDR1 is LNHDA and CDR2 is SQIVND in the germline V gene (reference sequence). The CDR3 contains 15 residues. CDR3 amino acids: CASSNRDRLSYGYTF. The CDR3 coding sequence is TGTGCCAGTAGTAACCGGGACAGGCTGAGCTATGGCTACACCTTC.

The V call is TRBV29-1, the J call TRBJ2-7; 12 positions match TRBD2. Germline trimming cut 6 bases from V and 3 bases from J; bases unmatched to any gene: 0. CDR3 size: 12 residues. Germline loops: CDR1 SQVTM, CDR2 ANQGSEA. CDR3 protein: CSVTSGSYEQYF. CDR3 coding DNA: TGCAGCGTGACTAGCGGGAGCTACGAGCAGTACTTC.

The J gene is TRBJ1-1, the V gene TRBV19; TRBD1 might be the D (6 bases). Deletions cut 5 bases from V and 4 bases from J, with 14 bases between. The V gene's germline CDR1 is LNHDA and CDR2 SQIVND (reference sequence). The CDR3 runs 14 residues. As DNA, the CDR3 is TGTGCCAGTAGTCCGCACGGGGGGGCCACTGAAGCTTTCTTT. It encodes CASSPHGGATEAFF.

Of note for this clone: At the DNA level, this CDR3 is encoded by other sequences in the same sample as well. The gene calls are TRBV19 and TRBJ2-3; no firm D call. The V end lost 3 bases, the J end lost 2 bases, and 6 bases lay between the germline ends. Germline V gene data show CDR1 as LNHDA and CDR2 as SQIVND (reference sequence). The CDR3 is 13 amino acids. The CDR3, as DNA: TGTGCCAGTAGTATTTCCCTCACAGATACGCAGTATTTT. Protein product: CASSISLTDTQYF.

The J gene is TRBJ1-5, the V gene TRBV18; D might be TRBD1 (5 bases). Germline V gene data show CDR1 as KGHSH and CDR2 as LQKENI. The CDR3 runs 16 residues. V lost 3 bases and J lost 2, with 14 bases in between. CDR3 sequence reads: CASSPDSGGGNQPQHF. The CDR3 nucleotides are TGTGCCAGCTCACCGGACTCCGGGGGAGGCAATCAGCCCCAGCATTTT.

The chain links TRBV28 to TRBJ1-2; tentative D call: TRBD1 (6 bases). The germline V and J ends were trimmed by 2 bases and 4 bases, with 11 bases remaining between them. The germline V gene encodes CDR1 MDHEN and CDR2 SYDVKM. The CDR3 extends over 14 amino acids. The CDR3 nucleotides read TGTGCCAGCAGTTTAACAGGGCTCGTCTATGGCTACACCTTC. Translated, it gives CASSLTGLVYGYTF.

The chain employs TRBV28 and TRBJ2-7, with a possible D match to TRBD2 (6 bases). V shed 3 bases and J shed 3 bases, with 12 bases lying between them. The CDR3 sequence is 14 residues long. CDR1 is MDHEN, CDR2 SYDVKM, per germline. The CDR3 DNA reads TGTGCCAGCAGTTTGGAGGGGAAGGGCTACGAGCAGTACTTC. This encodes CASSLEGKGYEQYF.

The V and J genes are TRBV28 and TRBJ2-3, with TRBD2 identical over 7 bases. The J segment lost 4 bases and the V segment lost 4 bases, leaving 8 bases of the junction unmatched. The CDR3 covers 15 residues. Germline V lookup: CDR1 MDHEN, CDR2 SYDVKM. The CDR3 nucleotides read TGTGCCAGCAGTTGGCGGGAGTTACGTGCAGATACGCAGTATTTT. Its translation: CASSWRELRADTQYF.

The V call is TRBV5-5, the J call TRBJ1-1; D perhaps matches TRBD1 (6 bases). V dropped 6 bases and J dropped 1 base, with 10 bases sitting between them. This CDR3 comprises 13 residues. Looked up from germline, CDR1 is SGHKS and CDR2 is YYEKEE (reference sequence). Here the CDR3 DNA reads TGTGCCAGCACCAAGGGACAGAACACTGAAGCTTTCTTT. This encodes CASTKGQNTEAFF.

The chain carries TRBV29-1 and TRBJ2-1; D call uncertain. The V end was cut by 7 bases, the J end by 0 bases, with 10 bases between. This CDR3 has 13 amino acids. CDR1 and CDR2 from the germline V gene are SQVTM and ANQGSEA. CDR3 region: CSAKKSSYNEQFF. The CDR3 region has the DNA TGCAGCGCAAAAAAGAGCTCCTACAATGAGCAGTTCTTC.

As DNA, the CDR3 is TGTGCCAGCAGTGAAGCAACAGGGCTTCAGCCCCAGCATTTT. Translated: CASSEATGLQPQHF. The rearrangement joins TRBV6-1 to TRBJ1-5; possible D gene TRBD1, 6 bases. V was pared by 0 bases and J by 6 bases, with 9 bases between. The CDR3 length is 14 residues. Germline V gene data show CDR1 as MNHNS and CDR2 as SASEGT.

The chain links TRBV28 to TRBJ1-4; a possible D gene is TRBD1 (6 bases). The CDR3 is 13 residues long. CDR1 and CDR2 (germline): MDHEN, SYDVKM. Trimming pared 6 bases from V and 3 bases from J, leaving 8 bases between. The CDR3 sequence: CASRDRSNEKLFF. The CDR3 DNA reads as TGTGCCAGCAGGGACAGATCTAATGAAAAACTGTTTTTT.

This chain connects TRBV28 to TRBJ2-1, with 10 bases aligning to TRBD2. Germline V gives CDR1 MDHEN, CDR2 SYDVKM. This CDR3 contains 15 residues. V was clipped by 0 bases and J by 6 bases; unmatched bases: 2. The CDR3 nucleotides read TGTGCCAGCAGTTTATGGCCTAGCGGGAGCAATGAGCAGTTCTTC. Translated, it gives CASSLWPSGSNEQFF.

The V call is TRBV28, the J call TRBJ1-2; a weak D match, TRBD1 (5 bases). CDR1 and CDR2 from the germline V gene are MDHEN and SYDVKM. Between the trimmed V and J ends, which lost 4 bases and 8 bases, there was a span of 20 bases. The CDR3 totals 15 residues. CDR3: CASSSPGRGWGGYTF. The CDR3 nucleotides read TGTGCCAGCAGTTCCCCAGGTCGGGGGTGGGGAGGCTACACCTTC.

The chain employs TRBV6-6 and TRBJ2-1; possible D gene TRBD2, 5 bases. The CDR3 consists of 15 residues. Germline V gene sequence: CDR1 MNHNY, CDR2 SVGAGI (reference sequence). V lost 5 bases to trimming and J lost 1 base, with 12 bases between them. CDR3 loop: CASSRTPRSYNEQFF. The CDR3 DNA follows: TGTGCCAGCAGTCGGACTCCCAGATCCTACAATGAGCAGTTCTTC.

The rearrangement links TRBV19 to TRBJ1-5, with a tentative D call TRBD1 (5 bases). Trimming stripped 7 bases from V and 2 bases from J, with 15 bases between. The germline gives CDR1 LNHDA, CDR2 SQIVND (reference sequence). This CDR3 has 15 residues. The CDR3 spells CASMDTPFGNQPQHF. DNA of the CDR3: TGTGCCAGTATGGACACCCCCTTTGGCAATCAGCCCCAGCATTTT.

This chain links TRBV30 with TRBJ1-5; 9 bases line up with TRBD1. Germline V gene sequence: CDR1 GTSNPN, CDR2 SVGIG (reference sequence). The junction had 4 bases not matched to a gene; V was cut back by 1 base and J by 6 bases. This CDR3 spans 14 amino acids. The CDR3 DNA reads as TGTGCCTGGAGTGACAGGGGGCTGAGTCAGCCCCAGCATTTT. Translated: CAWSDRGLSQPQHF.

This chain connects TRBV5-5 to TRBJ1-5; no definite D call. Per germline, CDR1 SGHKS and CDR2 YYEKEE (reference sequence). The CDR3 sequence is 13 residues long. Trimming left V 1 base short and J 5 bases short, with 7 bases between. This CDR3 is CASSLRRDQPQHF. CDR3 coding DNA: TGTGCCAGCAGCTTGCGGAGGGATCAGCCCCAGCATTTT.

The J gene is TRBJ1-1, the V gene TRBV3-1 (or the pseudogene TRBV3-2); possible D gene TRBD1, 5 bases. The CDR3 is 13 residues long. Trimming cost V 5 bases and J 3 bases, with 10 bases left between them. The germline V gene has CDR1 LGHDT and CDR2 YNNKEL (reference sequence). CDR3 amino acids: CASSAQVDTEAFF. DNA for the CDR3: TGTGCCAGCAGCGCACAGGTGGACACTGAAGCTTTCTTT.

V gene TRBV25-1 combines with J gene TRBJ2-1; TRBD1 is a possible D gene (7 bases). Germline V gives CDR1 MGHDK, CDR2 SYGVNS. V was pared by 10 bases and J by 2 bases, with 18 bases between. This CDR3 region has 15 residues. CDR3 nucleotides: TGTGCCACCCTAGCGACAGGGAAAACCTACAATGAGCAGTTCTTC. Translation gives CATLATGKTYNEQFF.

This chain connects TRBV6-5 to TRBJ2-1; the D gene is possibly TRBD2 (5 bases). From germline, CDR1 is MNHEY and CDR2 SVGAGI. V dropped 6 bases and J dropped 13 bases, with 13 bases sitting between them. The CDR3 covers 11 residues. Here the CDR3 reads CASRNGVIQFF. The CDR3 region has the DNA TGTGCCAGCAGAAACGGGGTAATACAGTTCTTC.

This chain connects TRBV19 to TRBJ1-1; a possible D gene is TRBD1 (6 bases). The CDR3 has 13 residues. CDR1 and CDR2 from the germline V gene are LNHDA and SQIVND (reference sequence). Trimming took off 4 bases at V and 4 bases at J, with 10 bases between the two ends. The CDR3 reads CASSTDRSTEAFF. The CDR3 nucleotides read TGTGCCAGTAGTACGGACAGATCCACTGAAGCTTTCTTT.

The chain recombines TRBV5-1 with TRBJ2-6; 8 nucleotides align to TRBD1. V lost 5 bases and J lost 1; bases outside the gene matches: 11. Germline CDR1 is SGHRS and CDR2 is YFSETQ. The CDR3 is 18 residues long. The CDR3 sequence is CASSPRTGTGSGANVLTF. CDR3 nucleotides: TGCGCCAGCAGTCCCCGGACAGGGACGGGGTCTGGGGCCAACGTCCTGACTTTC. The variable domain in full, completed from reference TRBV5-1 and TRBJ2-6, reads KAGVTQTPRYLIKTRGQQVTLSCSPISGHRSVSWYQQTPGQGLQFLFEYFSETQRNKGNFPGRFSGRQFSNSRSEMNVSTLELGDSALYLCASSPRTGTGSGANVLTFGAGSRLTVL.

This clone showed up just once. The rearrangement joins TRBV28 to TRBJ2-1; 9 bases agree with TRBD1. V dropped 4 bases and J dropped 10; count of bases not matched to a gene: 11. The CDR3 totals 15 residues. Germline V gives CDR1 MDHEN, CDR2 SYDVKM. For the CDR3, the DNA is TGTGCCAGCAGTTCCCCGGGACAGGGATTTGGCGAGCAGTTCTTC. This sequence encodes CASSSPGQGFGEQFF.

This chain links TRBV19 with TRBJ1-5; possibly TRBD1 for D (6 bases). Looked up from germline, CDR1 is LNHDA and CDR2 is SQIVND (reference sequence). This CDR3 has 15 amino acids. Between the trimmed V and J ends, which lost 4 bases and 2 bases, there was a span of 12 bases. In nucleotides, the CDR3 is TGTGCCAGTAGTAAAAGACAGGATCGCAATCAGCCCCAGCATTTT. Translation gives CASSKRQDRNQPQHF. The entire variable domain, with the rest obtained from reference TRBV19 and TRBJ1-5, is as follows: DGGITQSPKYLFRKEGQNVTLSCEQNLNHDAMYWYRQDPGQGLRLIYYSQIVNDFQKGDIAEGYSVSREKKESFPLTVTSAQKNPTAFYLCASSKRQDRNQPQHFGDGTRLSIL.

The chain employs TRBV27 and TRBJ1-5; the D is unclear. The CDR3 covers 14 residues. Germline assignment: CDR1 MNHEY and CDR2 SMNVEV (reference sequence). V shed 8 bases and J shed 4 bases, with 15 bases lying between them. The CDR3 region is CASRRVNTNQPQHF. CDR3 sequence (DNA): TGTGCCAGCCGCCGGGTTAACACTAATCAGCCCCAGCATTTT.

This clone was counted once. V and J are TRBV11-1 and TRBJ2-5; maybe TRBD2 (6 bases). Germline CDR1 is SGHAT and CDR2 is FQDESV (reference sequence). The CDR3 loop spans 15 amino acids. V was pared by 2 bases and J by 4 bases, with 14 bases between. CDR3 loop: CASSLSAVGGETQYF. The CDR3 nucleotides read TGTGCCAGCAGCTTATCCGCCGTGGGGGGAGAGACCCAGTACTTC.